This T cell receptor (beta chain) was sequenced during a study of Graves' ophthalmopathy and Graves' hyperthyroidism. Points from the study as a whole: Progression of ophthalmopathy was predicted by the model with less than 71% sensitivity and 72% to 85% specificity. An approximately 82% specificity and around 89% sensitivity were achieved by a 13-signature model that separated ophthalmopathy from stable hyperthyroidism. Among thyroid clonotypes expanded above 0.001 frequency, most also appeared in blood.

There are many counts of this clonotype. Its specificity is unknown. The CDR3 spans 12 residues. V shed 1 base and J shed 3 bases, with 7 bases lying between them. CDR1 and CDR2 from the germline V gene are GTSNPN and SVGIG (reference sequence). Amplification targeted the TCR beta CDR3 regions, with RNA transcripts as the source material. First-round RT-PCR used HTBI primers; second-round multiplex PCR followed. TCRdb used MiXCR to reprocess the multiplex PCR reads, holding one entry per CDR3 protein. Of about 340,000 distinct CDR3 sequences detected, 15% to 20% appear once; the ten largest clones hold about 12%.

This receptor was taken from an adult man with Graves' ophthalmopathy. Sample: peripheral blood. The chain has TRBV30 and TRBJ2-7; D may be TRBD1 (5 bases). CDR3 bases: TGTGCCTGGAGTGCCGACAGCTACGAGCAGTACTTC. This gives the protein CAWSADSYEQYF.